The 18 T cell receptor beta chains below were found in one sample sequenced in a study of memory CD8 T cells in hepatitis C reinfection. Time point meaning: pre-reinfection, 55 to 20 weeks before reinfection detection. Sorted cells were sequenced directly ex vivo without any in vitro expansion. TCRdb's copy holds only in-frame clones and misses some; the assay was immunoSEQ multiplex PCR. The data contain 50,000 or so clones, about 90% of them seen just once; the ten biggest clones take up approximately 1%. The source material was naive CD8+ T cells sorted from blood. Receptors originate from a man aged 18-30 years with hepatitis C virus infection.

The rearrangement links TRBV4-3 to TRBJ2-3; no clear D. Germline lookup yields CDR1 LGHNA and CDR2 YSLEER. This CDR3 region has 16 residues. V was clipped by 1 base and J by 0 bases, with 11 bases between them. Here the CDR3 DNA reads TGCGCCAGCAGCCAAGTGTACATGACTAGCACAGATACGCAGTATTTT. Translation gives CASSQVYMTSTDTQYF.

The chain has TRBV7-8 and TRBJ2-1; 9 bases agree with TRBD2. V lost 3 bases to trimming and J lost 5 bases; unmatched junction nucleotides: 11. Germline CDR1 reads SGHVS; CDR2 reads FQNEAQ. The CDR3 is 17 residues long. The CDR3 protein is CASSFPYIGGGDNEQFF. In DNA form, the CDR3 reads TGTGCCAGCAGCTTCCCCTATATTGGCGGGGGGGACAATGAGCAGTTCTTC.

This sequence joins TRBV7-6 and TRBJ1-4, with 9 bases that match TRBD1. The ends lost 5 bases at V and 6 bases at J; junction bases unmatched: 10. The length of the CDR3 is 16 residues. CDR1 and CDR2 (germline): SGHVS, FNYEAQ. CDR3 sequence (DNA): TGTGCCAGCAGCCCTCGGACAGGGGTCGAGTATGAAAAACTGTTTTTT. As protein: CASSPRTGVEYEKLFF.

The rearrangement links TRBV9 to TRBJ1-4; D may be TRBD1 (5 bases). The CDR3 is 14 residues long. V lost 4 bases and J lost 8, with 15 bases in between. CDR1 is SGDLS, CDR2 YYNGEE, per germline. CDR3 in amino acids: CASSPLGGEEKLFF. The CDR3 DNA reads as TGTGCCAGCAGCCCCCTCGGGGGGGAGGAAAAACTGTTTTTT.

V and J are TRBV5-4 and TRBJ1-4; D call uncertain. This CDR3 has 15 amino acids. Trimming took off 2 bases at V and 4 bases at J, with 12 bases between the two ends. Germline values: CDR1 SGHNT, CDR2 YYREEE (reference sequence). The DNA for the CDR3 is TGTGCCAGCAGCTTACCGGACTCCGATAATGAAAAACTGTTTTTT. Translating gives CASSLPDSDNEKLFF.

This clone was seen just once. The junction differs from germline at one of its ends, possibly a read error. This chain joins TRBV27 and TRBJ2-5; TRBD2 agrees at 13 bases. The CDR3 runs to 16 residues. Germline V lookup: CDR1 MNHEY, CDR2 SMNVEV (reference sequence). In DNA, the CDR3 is TGTGCCAGCAGCCTCGGACTAGCGGGAGATGGAGAGGCCCAGTACTTC. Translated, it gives CASSLGLAGDGEAQYF.

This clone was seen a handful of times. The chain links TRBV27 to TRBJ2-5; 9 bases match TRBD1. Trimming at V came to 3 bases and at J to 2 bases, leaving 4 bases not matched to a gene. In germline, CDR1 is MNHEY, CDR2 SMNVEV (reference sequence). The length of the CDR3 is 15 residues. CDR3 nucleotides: TGTGCCAGCAGTTTCCGGGACAGGGTTCAAGAGACCCAGTACTTC. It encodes CASSFRDRVQETQYF.

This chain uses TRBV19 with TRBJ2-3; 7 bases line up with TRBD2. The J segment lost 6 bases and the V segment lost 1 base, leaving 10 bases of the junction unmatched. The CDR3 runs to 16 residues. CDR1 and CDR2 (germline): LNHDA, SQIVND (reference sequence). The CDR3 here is CASSIGEGGTYDTQYF. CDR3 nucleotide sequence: TGTGCCAGTAGTATAGGGGAGGGCGGGACGTACGATACGCAGTATTTT.

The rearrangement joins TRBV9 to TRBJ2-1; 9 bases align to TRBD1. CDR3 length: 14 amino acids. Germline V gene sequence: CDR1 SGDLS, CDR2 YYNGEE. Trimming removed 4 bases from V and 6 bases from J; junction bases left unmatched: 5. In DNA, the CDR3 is TGTGCCAGCAGCTCAGGGACAGGGACCAATGAGCAGTTCTTC. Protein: CASSSGTGTNEQFF. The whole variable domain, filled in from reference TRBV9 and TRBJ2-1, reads DSGVTQTPKHLITATGQRVTLRCSPRSGDLSVYWYQQSLDQGLQFLIQYYNGEERAKGNILERFSAQQFPDLHSELNLSSLELGDSALYFCASSSGTGTNEQFFGPGTRLTVL.

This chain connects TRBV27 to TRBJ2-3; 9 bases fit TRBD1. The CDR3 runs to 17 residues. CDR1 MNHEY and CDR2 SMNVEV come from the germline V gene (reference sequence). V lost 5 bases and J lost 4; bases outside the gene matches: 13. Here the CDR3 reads CASSPPGQRQGADTQYF. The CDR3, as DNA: TGTGCCAGCAGTCCCCCTGGTCAAAGACAGGGGGCAGATACGCAGTATTTT.

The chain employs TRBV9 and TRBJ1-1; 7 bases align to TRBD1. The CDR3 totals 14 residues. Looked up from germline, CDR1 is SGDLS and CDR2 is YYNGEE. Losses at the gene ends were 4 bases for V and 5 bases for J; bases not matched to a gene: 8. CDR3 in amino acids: CASSPYGQVTEAFF. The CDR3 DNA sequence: TGTGCCAGCAGCCCCTATGGACAGGTAACTGAAGCTTTCTTT.

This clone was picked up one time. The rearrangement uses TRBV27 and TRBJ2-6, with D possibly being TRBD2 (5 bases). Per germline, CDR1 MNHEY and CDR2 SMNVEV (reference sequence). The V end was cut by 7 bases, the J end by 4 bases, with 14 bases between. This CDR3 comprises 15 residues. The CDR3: CASKTSTTGANVLTF. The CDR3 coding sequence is TGTGCCAGCAAAACCTCGACTACCGGGGCCAACGTCCTGACTTTC.

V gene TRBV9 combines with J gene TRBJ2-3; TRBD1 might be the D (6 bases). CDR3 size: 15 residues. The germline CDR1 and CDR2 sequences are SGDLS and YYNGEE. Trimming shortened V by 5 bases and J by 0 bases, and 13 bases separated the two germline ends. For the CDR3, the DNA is TGTGCCAGCAGTGTTACAGGGCTTAGCACAGATACGCAGTATTTT. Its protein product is CASSVTGLSTDTQYF.

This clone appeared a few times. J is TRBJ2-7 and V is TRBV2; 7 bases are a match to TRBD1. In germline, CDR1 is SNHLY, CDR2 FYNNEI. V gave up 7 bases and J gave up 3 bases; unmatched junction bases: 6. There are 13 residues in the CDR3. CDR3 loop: CASIGTGVYEQYF. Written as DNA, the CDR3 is TGTGCCAGCATCGGAACAGGGGTCTACGAGCAGTACTTC.

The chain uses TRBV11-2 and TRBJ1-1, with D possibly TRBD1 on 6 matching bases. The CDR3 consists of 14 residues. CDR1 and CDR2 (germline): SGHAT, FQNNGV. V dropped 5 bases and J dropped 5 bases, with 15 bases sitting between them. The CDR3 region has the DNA TGTGCCAGCAGCCACCCACAGGGTATGACTGAAGCTTTCTTT. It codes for CASSHPQGMTEAFF.

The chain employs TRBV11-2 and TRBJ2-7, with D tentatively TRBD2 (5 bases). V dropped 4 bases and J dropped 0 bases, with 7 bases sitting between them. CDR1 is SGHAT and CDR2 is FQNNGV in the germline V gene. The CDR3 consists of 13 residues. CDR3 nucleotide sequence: TGTGCCAGCAGCTCCCGGGACTCCTACGAGCAGTACTTC. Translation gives CASSSRDSYEQYF.

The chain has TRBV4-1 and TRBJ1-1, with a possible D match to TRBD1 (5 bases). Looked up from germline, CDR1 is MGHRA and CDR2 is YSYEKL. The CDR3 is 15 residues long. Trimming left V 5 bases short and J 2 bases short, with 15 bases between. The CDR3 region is CASSNLPQGNTEAFF. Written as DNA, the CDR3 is TGCGCCAGCAGCAATCTCCCCCAGGGAAACACTGAAGCTTTCTTT.

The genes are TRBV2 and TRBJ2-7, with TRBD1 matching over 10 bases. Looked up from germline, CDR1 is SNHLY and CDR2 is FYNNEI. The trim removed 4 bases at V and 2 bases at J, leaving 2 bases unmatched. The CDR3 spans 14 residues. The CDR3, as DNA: TGTGCCAGCAGTGTCGGACAGGGGGCCTACGAGCAGTACTTC. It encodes CASSVGQGAYEQYF.